Following are 32 T cell receptor beta chains from one sample sequenced in a study of cytomegalovirus exposure and HLA in healthy donors. The PCR ran on 60 Vbeta and 13 Jbeta primers. Sequencing used immunoSEQ multiplex PCR; TCRdb keeps in-frame clones, though not all of them. The table records roughly 98,000 clones, 60% to 75% of them present only once. Sequenced: PBMCs. The source is a female donor in good health and CMV-seropositive.

The gene calls are TRBV4-3 and TRBJ2-2; D may be TRBD2 (5 bases). The CDR3 covers 16 residues. Deletions cut 0 bases from V and 4 bases from J, with 12 bases between. Germline CDR1 is LGHNA and CDR2 is YSLEER. The CDR3 sequence: CASSQDGGGPTGELFF. CDR3 DNA sequence: TGCGCCAGCAGCCAAGACGGAGGCGGCCCCACCGGGGAGCTGTTTTTT.

The genes are TRBV4-3 and TRBJ1-2; the match to TRBD1 covers 7 bases. The CDR3 sequence is 15 residues long. Losses at the gene ends were 0 bases for V and 1 base for J; bases not matched to a gene: 2. Germline V lookup: CDR1 LGHNA, CDR2 YSLEER. In DNA, the CDR3 is TGCGCCAGCAGCCAAGAGGGACAGCTTAACTATGGCTACACCTTC. Its translation: CASSQEGQLNYGYTF.

CDR3 in amino acids: CAWNRLAGAQETQYF. CDR3 bases: TGTGCCTGGAATCGTTTAGCGGGGGCTCAAGAGACCCAGTACTTC. The chain uses TRBV30 and TRBJ2-5; 9 bases line up with TRBD2. Germline CDR1 is GTSNPN and CDR2 is SVGIG (reference sequence). This CDR3 has 15 amino acids. J was trimmed by 2 bases and V by 4 bases; bases with no gene match: 8.

A single count supports this clone. The chain employs TRBV7-2 and TRBJ1-2; D remains unclear. Trimming removed 5 bases at V and 4 bases at J, with 17 bases between. The CDR3 runs to 15 residues. Germline loops: CDR1 SGHTA, CDR2 FQGNSA. Written as DNA, the CDR3 is TGTGCCAGCAGCGGACGGGAGGCGGCTGGCTATGGCTACACCTTC. Its protein is CASSGREAAGYGYTF.

There are a few counts of this clone. The CDR3 here is CASSLAGRSNTEAFF. The CDR3 coding sequence is TGCGCCAGCAGCTTGGCCGGCAGGTCCAACACTGAAGCTTTCTTT. This chain uses TRBV5-1 with TRBJ1-1, with no clear D. V gave up 0 bases and J gave up 2 bases, with 11 bases separating them. The CDR3 runs to 15 residues. CDR1 is SGHRS and CDR2 is YFSETQ in the germline V gene.

This chain uses TRBV4-3 with TRBJ2-2; 7 bases agree with TRBD2. Germline V gene data show CDR1 as LGHNA and CDR2 as YSLEER. CDR3 length: 16 residues. V gave up 0 bases and J gave up 6 bases; unmatched junction bases: 7. The CDR3 region has the DNA TGCGCCAGCAGCCAAGATGCAAGGGGAGGGGCCGGGGAGCTGTTTTTT. Protein: CASSQDARGGAGELFF.

The chain combines TRBV2 with TRBJ2-1; 9 nucleotides line up with TRBD2. J gave up 0 bases and V 3 bases, and 9 bases lay outside the gene matches. This CDR3 is built from 18 residues. Germline V gives CDR1 SNHLY, CDR2 FYNNEI. CDR3 nucleotides: TGTGCCAGCAGTGAGGTTAGCGGGGGAACCAGCTCCTACAATGAGCAGTTCTTC. Encoded protein: CASSEVSGGTSSYNEQFF. Filled out from reference TRBV2 and TRBJ2-1, the complete variable domain reads EPEVTQTPSHQVTQMGQEVILRCVPISNHLYFYWYRQILGQKVEFLVSFYNNEISEKSEIFDDQFSVERPDGSNFTLKIRSTKLEDSAMYFCASSEVSGGTSSYNEQFFGPGTRLTVL.

This clone showed up just a few times. The chain couples TRBV28 to TRBJ2-7; D is possibly TRBD1 (5 bases). The CDR3 covers 19 residues. Germline CDR1 MDHEN, CDR2 SYDVKM. Trimming took 2 bases from V and 1 from J, leaving 24 bases between them. The CDR3 sequence is CASSLRFPTRFQGSYEQYF. In nucleotides, the CDR3 is TGTGCCAGCAGTTTAAGGTTCCCCACGCGTTTTCAGGGTTCCTACGAGCAGTACTTC.

The genes are TRBV30 and TRBJ2-7, with 8 bases aligning to TRBD1. V shed 2 bases and J 2 bases; nucleotides not matched to a gene: 2. CDR3 length: 13 amino acids. Germline loops: CDR1 GTSNPN, CDR2 SVGIG (reference sequence). CDR3 amino acids: CAWSRTGPYEQYF. The CDR3 DNA reads as TGTGCCTGGAGTCGGACAGGGCCCTACGAGCAGTACTTC.

This clone appeared a few times. The rearrangement links TRBV15 to TRBJ2-2; D gene unclear. Looked up from germline, CDR1 is LNHNV and CDR2 is YYDKDF (reference sequence). V gave up 0 bases and J gave up 7 bases, with 9 bases separating them. CDR3 length equals 14 residues. The CDR3 sequence: CATSRDEFVGELFF. CDR3 bases: TGTGCCACCAGCAGAGATGAGTTTGTCGGGGAGCTGTTTTTT.

V gene TRBV14 combines with J gene TRBJ1-2; 7 bases are a match to TRBD1. The germline V gene encodes CDR1 SGHDN and CDR2 FVKESK. The length of the CDR3 is 15 residues. V trimming: 7 bases; J trimming: 2 bases; junction bases outside the gene matches: 10. The CDR3 is CASNHPATGNYGYTF. CDR3 sequence (DNA): TGTGCCAGCAACCATCCGGCGACAGGGAACTATGGCTACACCTTC.

The chain has TRBV14 and TRBJ2-1; no definite D call. This CDR3 spans 15 amino acids. V was cut by 5 bases and J by 9 bases, with 20 bases left in between. CDR1 and CDR2 from the germline V gene are SGHDN and FVKESK. CDR3: CASSETPVGVGEQFF. The CDR3, as DNA: TGTGCCAGCAGCGAAACCCCCGTCGGAGTCGGTGAGCAGTTCTTC.

In this sample, this clone turned up a few times. The CDR3 region is CASRISQLGLRTPEAFF. The DNA of the CDR3 is TGTGCCAGCAGGATAAGTCAGCTGGGACTCCGAACCCCTGAAGCTTTCTTT. The rearrangement uses TRBV28 and TRBJ1-1; the D gene is possibly TRBD1 (5 bases). CDR1 MDHEN and CDR2 SYDVKM come from the germline V gene. The CDR3 covers 17 residues. V lost 6 bases, J lost 6 bases, and 26 bases lay in between.

The CDR3 region is CAIGWAGPLYEQYF. The CDR3 DNA reads TGTGCCATCGGGTGGGCAGGGCCCCTTTACGAGCAGTACTTC. The V and J genes are TRBV21-1 and TRBJ2-7; the table's D call, TRBD1, has no DNA check behind it. TRBV21-1 is deemed a pseudogene. CDR3 length equals 14 residues.

The count of this clone is one. The rearrangement joins TRBV5-1 to TRBJ2-7; perhaps TRBD1 as D (5 bases). V was trimmed by 3 bases and J by 2 bases, leaving 15 bases between them. CDR1 and CDR2 (germline): SGHRS, YFSETQ. The CDR3 is made up of 15 amino acids. CDR3 bases: TGCGCCAGCAGCTGGGGTCTGGGGCGAACCTACGAGCAGTACTTC. Translation gives CASSWGLGRTYEQYF.

Concerning this clone itself: The germline gene is not matched at one end of the junction; a read error may be the cause. The gene calls are TRBV7-7 and TRBJ2-1; 14 nucleotides match TRBD2. Germline CDR1 reads SSHAT; CDR2 reads FNYEAQ (reference sequence). CDR3 length: 18 amino acids. The CDR3 coding sequence is TGTGCTAGCAGCTTAGGACTAGCGGGGGGAGATCCCTACAATGAGCAGTTCTTC. It encodes CASSLGLAGGDPYNEQFF.

In its sample, this clone was seen once. V is TRBV30 and J is TRBJ1-6; D is uncertain. CDR1 is GTSNPN and CDR2 is SVGIG in the germline V gene (reference sequence). Trimming took off 1 base at V and 8 bases at J, with 9 bases between the two ends. The CDR3 consists of 13 residues. CDR3 amino acids: CAWSEGEDSPLHF. As DNA, the CDR3 is TGTGCCTGGAGTGAGGGAGAGGATTCACCCCTCCACTTT.

V is TRBV19 and J is TRBJ1-1; TRBD1 matches at 9 bases. J gave up 5 bases and V 7 bases, and 5 bases lay outside the gene matches. Germline CDR1 reads LNHDA; CDR2 reads SQIVND (reference sequence). The CDR3 loop spans 13 amino acids. The DNA for the CDR3 is TGTGCCAGTATCACGGACAGGGGAACTGAAGCTTTCTTT. Its protein is CASITDRGTEAFF.

Details on this clone: Other DNA sequences within the sample encode an identical CDR3. The genes are TRBV5-1 and TRBJ2-5; no reliable D call. The CDR3 totals 11 residues. The V and J ends lost 4 bases and 2 bases respectively, with 3 bases between them. The germline V gene encodes CDR1 SGHRS and CDR2 YFSETQ. The CDR3 sequence: CASSLQETQYF. Here the CDR3 DNA reads TGCGCCAGCAGCCTTCAAGAGACCCAGTACTTC.

The chain links TRBV5-1 to TRBJ2-1; the D gene is possibly TRBD1 (6 bases). CDR3 size: 15 residues. Trimming shortened V by 2 bases and J by 8 bases, and 17 bases separated the two germline ends. Germline assignment: CDR1 SGHRS and CDR2 YFSETQ. In nucleotides, the CDR3 is TGCGCCAGCAGCTTAAACCTGTACAGGGTTGATGAGCAGTTCTTC. Translated, it gives CASSLNLYRVDEQFF.

The chain combines TRBV18 with TRBJ1-5; 7 bases agree with TRBD1. V was clipped by 0 bases and J by 2 bases; unmatched bases: 1. CDR1 and CDR2 (germline): KGHSH, LQKENI. The CDR3 length is 15 residues. The CDR3 spells CASSPPGQGNQPQHF. For the CDR3, the DNA is TGTGCCAGCTCACCACCAGGACAGGGCAATCAGCCCCAGCATTTT.

The chain has TRBV4-3 and TRBJ1-1; D not certain. Trimming pared 0 bases from V and 4 bases from J, leaving 6 bases between. CDR3 length: 13 residues. Germline V gene lookup returns CDR1 LGHNA and CDR2 YSLEER. CDR3: CASSQDGGTEAFF. DNA of the CDR3: TGCGCCAGCAGCCAAGATGGCGGCACTGAAGCTTTCTTT.

This clone has more than one count but fewer than ten. The genes are TRBV29-1 and TRBJ2-6, with 11 bases lining up with TRBD2. The CDR3 loop spans 17 amino acids. The V gene end was trimmed by 6 bases and the J gene end by 2 bases; junction bases not matched to a gene: 9. Germline V CDR1 and CDR2: SQVTM, ANQGSEA. The DNA of the CDR3 is TGCAGCGTCGAGGGGGGTAGCGGGGGGGCTGGGGCCAACGTCCTGACTTTC. It yields the protein CSVEGGSGGAGANVLTF. Based on the CDR3 plus reference TRBV29-1 and TRBJ2-6, the full variable domain is SAVISQKPSRDICQRGTSLTIQCQVDSQVTMMFWYRQQPGQSLTLIATANQGSEATYESGFVIDKFPISRPNLTFSTLTVSNMSPEDSSIYLCSVEGGSGGAGANVLTFGAGSRLTVL.

This clone is a singleton in its sample. This sequence joins TRBV13 and TRBJ2-1; TRBD1 might be the D (7 bases). V lost 1 base and J 3 bases, leaving 16 bases between the germline ends. The CDR3 consists of 17 residues. CDR1 is PRHDT and CDR2 is FYEKMQ in the germline V gene (reference sequence). CDR3 in DNA: TGTGCCAGCAGCTTAGAGGGCAGGGGGGCTTTCTACAATGAGCAGTTCTTC. This gives the protein CASSLEGRGAFYNEQFF.

The chain links TRBV5-4 to TRBJ2-7, with D perhaps matching TRBD2 (6 bases). V was trimmed by 4 bases and J by 0 bases, leaving 11 bases between them. The CDR3 has 14 residues. Germline assignment: CDR1 SGHNT and CDR2 YYREEE (reference sequence). The CDR3 DNA is TGTGCCAGCAGCGCGGGATGGGGCTCCTACGAGCAGTACTTC. The encoded protein is CASSAGWGSYEQYF.

The gene calls are TRBV2 and TRBJ2-7; 9 bases map to TRBD1. This CDR3 comprises 13 residues. V lost 5 bases and J lost 7; bases outside the gene matches: 6. Germline values: CDR1 SNHLY, CDR2 FYNNEI. The CDR3 region is CASSWGQGREQYF. CDR3 sequence (DNA): TGTGCCAGCAGTTGGGGACAGGGCCGAGAGCAGTACTTC.

This rearrangement joins TRBV27 to TRBJ1-5, with a weak D call TRBD1 (6 bases). The CDR3 consists of 14 residues. Germline loops: CDR1 MNHEY, CDR2 SMNVEV (reference sequence). The V end lost 5 bases, the J end lost 5 bases, and 13 bases lay between the germline ends. CDR3 protein: CASSQQGGDQPQHF. Written as DNA, the CDR3 is TGTGCCAGCAGTCAACAGGGTGGTGATCAGCCCCAGCATTTT.

This chain uses TRBV5-6 with TRBJ1-2; 7 nucleotides line up with TRBD1. This CDR3 is 16 amino acids long. Germline values: CDR1 SGHDT, CDR2 YYEEEE. V shed 5 bases and J 6 bases; nucleotides not matched to a gene: 16. Here the CDR3 DNA reads TGTGCCAGCAGAGAAGCGTCCACAGGGGACATCCATGGCTACACCTTC. As protein: CASREASTGDIHGYTF.

The DNA for the CDR3 is TGTGCCAGCAGCTCCCTCGGACTAGCGGGGGGGTACCAAGAGACCCAGTACTTC. Translating gives CASSSLGLAGGYQETQYF. V and J are TRBV5-6 and TRBJ2-5; 15 positions match TRBD2. V lost 3 bases, J lost 0 bases, and 6 bases stayed unmatched. Germline V gene lookup returns CDR1 SGHDT and CDR2 YYEEEE. This CDR3 contains 18 residues.

This clone appeared once. This rearrangement joins TRBV15 to TRBJ1-6; no firm D call. The germline V gene encodes CDR1 LNHNV and CDR2 YYDKDF (reference sequence). CDR3 length equals 15 residues. Trimming removed 5 bases at V and 9 bases at J, with 17 bases between. In DNA form, the CDR3 reads TGTGCCACCAGCTCTATGCCCGCTCGGGGTTCACCCCTCCACTTT. It translates to CATSSMPARGSPLHF.

V is TRBV5-1 and J is TRBJ2-1, with 10 bases aligning to TRBD2. Germline V lookup: CDR1 SGHRS, CDR2 YFSETQ. Germline trimming cut 0 bases from V and 6 bases from J; bases unmatched to any gene: 3. The CDR3 loop spans 15 amino acids. The DNA for the CDR3 is TGCGCCAGCAGCTTGGCTCTAGCGGGAGTCAATGAGCAGTTCTTC. This codes for CASSLALAGVNEQFF.

The chain carries TRBV19 and TRBJ1-5, with D unclear. Trimming removed 3 bases from V and 3 bases from J, with 12 bases in between. The CDR3 covers 15 residues. Germline V gives CDR1 LNHDA, CDR2 SQIVND (reference sequence). The CDR3 region is CASSITGEANQPQHF. CDR3 sequence (DNA): TGTGCCAGTAGTATTACTGGGGAGGCCAATCAGCCCCAGCATTTT.